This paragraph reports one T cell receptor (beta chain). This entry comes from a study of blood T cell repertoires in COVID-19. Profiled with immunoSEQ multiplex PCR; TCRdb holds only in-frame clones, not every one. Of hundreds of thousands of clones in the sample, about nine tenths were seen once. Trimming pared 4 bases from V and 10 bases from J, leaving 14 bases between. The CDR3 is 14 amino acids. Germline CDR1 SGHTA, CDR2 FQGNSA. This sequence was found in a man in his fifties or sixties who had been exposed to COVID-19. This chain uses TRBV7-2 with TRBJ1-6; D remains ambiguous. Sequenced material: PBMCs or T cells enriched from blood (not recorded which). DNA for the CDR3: TGTGCCAGCAGCTCTAAAGAGCCGTGGTCACCCCTCCACTTT. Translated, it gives CASSSKEPWSPLHF.